Presented here are 17 T cell receptor beta chains from one specimen sequenced in a study of CD8 T cells in ankylosing spondylitis. Antigens of these TCRs are unknown. A single record per CDR3 protein comes from TCRdb applying MiXCR to the 5' RACE reads. The sample records under 450,000 distinct CDR3 sequences, approximately 17% being singletons. Study conclusions and caveats: A TCR beta motif of fewer than 10 highly homologous variants seemed to mark ankylosing spondylitis blood.

Sequencing input: blood, either unsorted or a sorted T cell fraction (not recorded which). These receptors were obtained from a male donor with ankylosing spondylitis.

Only a few counts were recorded for this clonotype. The chain employs TRBV20-1 and TRBJ2-5, with D unresolved. This CDR3 is built from 14 residues. CDR1 is DFQATT, CDR2 SNEGSKA, per germline (reference sequence). Deletions cut 0 bases from V and 6 bases from J, with 14 bases between. The CDR3 protein is CSAREFGVPKTQYF. CDR3 nucleotides: TGCAGTGCTAGAGAGTTTGGGGTACCGAAGACCCAGTACTTC.

This clonotype was seen only a few times. The chain recombines TRBV6-5 with TRBJ2-7, with D perhaps matching TRBD1 or TRBD2 (5 bases each). Germline V gives CDR1 MNHEY, CDR2 SVGAGI. The V and J ends lost 0 bases and 6 bases respectively, with 9 bases between them. The CDR3 contains 13 residues. The CDR3 nucleotides are TGTGCCAGCAGTTACTCGTCCGGGGCCGAGCAGTACTTC. Encoded protein: CASSYSSGAEQYF.

This clonotype was seen at least ten times. The gene calls are TRBV7-9 and TRBJ2-1; 11 bases align to TRBD1. Germline values: CDR1 SEHNR, CDR2 FQNEAQ (reference sequence). The CDR3 sequence is 15 residues long. Trimming cost V 5 bases and J 13 bases; bases outside gene matches: 13. In DNA form, the CDR3 reads TGTGCCAGCAGCCGAGGGACAGGGGGGACCTACCCCCAGTTCTTC. Amino acids: CASSRGTGGTYPQFF.

This clonotype was observed a few times. J is TRBJ1-5 and V is TRBV6-5, with a tentative D call TRBD1 (5 bases). The CDR3 is 15 residues long. Per the germline V gene, CDR1 is MNHEY and CDR2 is SVGAGI. The V end lost 0 bases, the J end lost 7 bases, and 13 bases lay between the germline ends. The CDR3 protein is CASSYSWGPGQPQHF. DNA for the CDR3: TGTGCCAGCAGTTACTCATGGGGACCGGGGCAGCCCCAGCATTTT.

This clonotype was observed many times. This sequence joins TRBV12-3 or TRBV12-4 and TRBJ2-3; no firm D call. The CDR3 extends over 13 amino acids. V lost 6 bases, J lost 0 bases, and 7 bases lay in between. CDR3 sequence (DNA): TGTGCCAGCAGGTCGACTAGCACAGATACGCAGTATTTT. This translates into CASRSTSTDTQYF.

This clonotype turned up a few times. V and J are TRBV12-3 or TRBV12-4 and TRBJ1-4; TRBD1 matches 8 bases. After removal of 6 bases from V and 5 bases from J, the junction contained 5 bases not matched to a gene. The CDR3 length is 14 residues. The CDR3 reads CASSRQGKNEKLFF. For the CDR3, the DNA is TGTGCCAGCAGCAGACAGGGGAAGAATGAAAAACTGTTTTTT.

Only a few counts were recorded for this clonotype. V gene TRBV7-9 combines with J gene TRBJ2-3, with D possibly called TRBD1 or TRBD2 (6 bases each). This CDR3 is built from 14 residues. V was pared by 4 bases and J by 8 bases, with 16 bases between. CDR1 and CDR2 (germline): SEHNR, FQNEAQ (reference sequence). The CDR3 here is CASSSEGGGSTQYF. The CDR3, as DNA: TGTGCCAGCAGCTCCGAAGGAGGGGGGAGTACGCAGTATTTT. Full variable domain (missing parts from reference TRBV7-9 and TRBJ2-3): DTGVSQNPRHKITKRGQNVTFRCDPISEHNRLYWYRQTLGQGPEFLTYFQNEAQLEKSRLLSDRFSAERPKGSFSTLEIQRTEQGDSAMYLCASSSEGGGSTQYFGPGTRLTVL.

This clonotype was detected a few times. This CDR3 reads CASSFLLYEQFF. For the CDR3, the DNA is TGTGCCAGCAGCTTCCTTTTATATGAGCAGTTCTTC. This chain joins TRBV11-3 and TRBJ2-1, with D hard to call. There are 12 residues in the CDR3. Trimming cost V 3 bases and J 8 bases, with 8 bases left between them. The germline CDR1 and CDR2 sequences are SGHNT and YENEEA. The entire variable domain, with the rest obtained from reference TRBV11-3 and TRBJ2-1, is as follows: EAGVVQSPRYKIIEKKQPVAFWCNPISGHNTLYWYLQNLGQGPELLIRYENEEAVDDSQLPKDRFSAERLKGVDSTLKIQPAELGDSAVYLCASSFLLYEQFFGPGTRLTVL.

The chain uses TRBV20-1 and TRBJ1-1; D call uncertain. The ends were cut back, 2 bases at V and 0 bases at J, with 10 bases in the middle. This CDR3 spans 14 amino acids. Germline CDR1 and CDR2: DFQATT and SNEGSKA (reference sequence). CDR3 in amino acids: CSARLLGVNTEAFF. The CDR3 DNA reads TGCAGTGCTAGACTCCTCGGGGTGAACACTGAAGCTTTCTTT.

This clonotype came up a few times. The chain carries TRBV29-1 and TRBJ1-1; D gene unclear. Trimming stripped 3 bases from V and 6 bases from J, with 14 bases between. The germline gives CDR1 SQVTM, CDR2 ANQGSEA. The CDR3 is 13 amino acids. The CDR3 protein is CSVDSGALPEAFF. CDR3 DNA sequence: TGCAGCGTTGACTCGGGCGCGCTTCCTGAAGCTTTCTTT.

This clonotype showed up just a few times. This rearrangement joins TRBV9 to TRBJ2-2, with 7 positions matching TRBD1. V shed 0 bases and J 4 bases; nucleotides not matched to a gene: 9. This CDR3 comprises 17 residues. Germline-derived CDR1 and CDR2 are SGDLS and YYNGEE. CDR3 coding DNA: TGTGCCAGCAGCGTAGCTCCTGGACAGGCAACCACCGGGGAGCTGTTTTTT. This gives the protein CASSVAPGQATTGELFF.

This rearrangement joins TRBV9 to TRBJ2-1, with 9 positions matching TRBD2. Trimming took 0 bases from V and 7 from J; bases not matched to a gene: 11. Per germline, CDR1 SGDLS and CDR2 YYNGEE. The CDR3 has 17 amino acids. The CDR3 sequence: CASSVGAREGRRNEQFF. The CDR3 DNA reads TGTGCCAGCAGCGTAGGTGCGCGGGAGGGTAGGAGGAATGAGCAGTTCTTC.

The rearrangement uses TRBV20-1 and TRBJ2-1; D gene ambiguous. V was cut by 0 bases and J by 8 bases, with 17 bases left in between. This CDR3 is 15 amino acids long. Germline lookup yields CDR1 DFQATT and CDR2 SNEGSKA (reference sequence). The CDR3: CSARDMNPSRHEQFF. The CDR3, as DNA: TGCAGTGCTAGAGATATGAATCCCTCGCGCCATGAGCAGTTCTTC.

This clonotype was observed a few times. The V gene is TRBV28, the J gene TRBJ2-7; D is unclear. The CDR3 extends over 14 amino acids. The germline gives CDR1 MDHEN, CDR2 SYDVKM. The V end was cut by 5 bases, the J end by 2 bases, with 13 bases between. The CDR3 coding sequence is TGTGCCAGCAGTGTAGACGGCCCCACCTACGAGCAGTACTTC. Protein product: CASSVDGPTYEQYF.

There are a few counts of this clonotype. The chain has TRBV6-2 or TRBV6-3 and TRBJ1-4; D possibly corresponds to TRBD1 (5 bases). The germline V gene encodes CDR1 MNHEY and CDR2 SVGEGT. The CDR3 is 12 residues long. V gave up 8 bases and J gave up 5 bases, with 9 bases separating them. CDR3 in amino acids: CASRDVNEKLFF. The CDR3, as DNA: TGTGCCAGCCGGGACGTCAATGAAAAACTGTTTTTT.

J is TRBJ2-7 and V is TRBV7-2; possibly TRBD1 for D (6 bases). Germline values: CDR1 SGHTA, CDR2 FQGNSA. The CDR3 covers 12 residues. Between the trimmed V and J ends, which lost 3 bases and 6 bases, there was a span of 9 bases. The CDR3 sequence is CASSFLGGEQYF. CDR3 bases: TGTGCCAGCAGCTTCCTAGGGGGCGAGCAGTACTTC.

This clonotype turned up a few times. The gene calls are TRBV20-1 and TRBJ1-3; D is unresolved. CDR3 size: 13 residues. V was shortened by 3 bases and J by 4 bases, with 10 bases between the two germline ends. CDR1 and CDR2 from the germline V gene are DFQATT and SNEGSKA (reference sequence). CDR3 in DNA: TGCAGTGCTAGGGGGAAAACAGGAAACACCATATATTTT. It codes for CSARGKTGNTIYF.